The sequence of this TCR beta chain was determined in a study of blood T cell repertoires in COVID-19. Trimming took 4 bases from V and 5 from J; bases not matched to a gene: 9. This CDR3 has 15 amino acids. CDR1 is LNHDA, CDR2 SQIVND, per germline (reference sequence). Only in-frame clones appear in the TCRdb table, and some are missing; sequencing was by immunoSEQ multiplex PCR. The table lists fewer than 70,000 clones, almost 85% of them singletons. This sequence originates from a man aged 50-59 years with active COVID-19. The sample taken for sequencing was peripheral blood. V is TRBV19 and J is TRBJ2-7; 9 bases are a match to TRBD1. CDR3 residues: CASSTYRTGVNEQYF. DNA of the CDR3: TGTGCCAGTAGTACCTATCGGACAGGGGTCAACGAGCAGTACTTC. Full variable domain (rest looked up from reference TRBV19 and TRBJ2-7): DGGITQSPKYLFRKEGQNVTLSCEQNLNHDAMYWYRQDPGQGLRLIYYSQIVNDFQKGDIAEGYSVSREKKESFPLTVTSAQKNPTAFYLCASSTYRTGVNEQYFGPGTRLTVT.